The T cell receptor (beta chain) under discussion was sequenced for a study of blood T cell repertoires in COVID-19. Across the whole study: Acute-phase and convalescent COVID-19 samples originated in the United States, Italy and Spain. Nucleic acid was either cDNA or gDNA, and it came from T cells, B-cell-depleted T cells, or PBMCs.

As processed by the authors: Scientists estimated how many nucleated cells there were by amplifying reference gene primers. Clones were read by immunoSEQ multiplex PCR, and TCRdb kept only the in-frame ones, dropping some. V, J and clone size reflect that table, while D and trimming were determined from the DNA. This sample has roughly 250,000 clones, with over 70% found just once. The receptor was derived from a human donor in a cohort sampled during active COVID-19. Sequenced sample: peripheral blood.

The DNA of the CDR3 is TGCGCCAGCAGACCTACAGGGCTGCTCGGCGGCTACACCTTC. Protein sequence: CASRPTGLLGGYTF. The chain employs TRBV5-1 and TRBJ1-2; TRBD1 might be the D (6 bases). Trimming removed 5 bases at V and 8 bases at J, with 19 bases between. The CDR3 has 14 amino acids. CDR1 and CDR2 from the germline V gene are SGHRS and YFSETQ.